These 15 T cell receptor beta chains share one sample of origin, sequenced in a study of CD8 T cells in Susac syndrome. cDNA came from roughly 0.53 to 1 ug RNA primed by random hexamers. TCRdb re-derived calls from the immunoSEQ multiplex PCR reads in MiXCR, one entry per CDR3 protein. The sample carries about 200,000 distinct CDR3 sequences, about 93% recorded once. The sample comprised CD8+ T cells from PBMCs. The receptor set was obtained from a human donor with multiple sclerosis.

V and J are TRBV12-3 or TRBV12-4 and TRBJ1-1; tentative D call: TRBD1 (6 bases). The CDR3 consists of 12 residues. Deletions cut 6 bases from V and 7 bases from J, with 12 bases between. CDR3 in DNA: TGTGCCAGCAGCCATACAGGGATTGAAGCTTTCTTT. Amino acids: CASSHTGIEAFF.

The chain couples TRBV5-6 to TRBJ2-7, with 13 positions matching TRBD2. Germline CDR1 reads SGHDT; CDR2 reads YYEEEE. CDR3 length: 17 amino acids. Trimming took 4 bases from V and 0 from J; bases not matched to a gene: 7. CDR3 loop: CASSPTSGGFSSYEQYF. Written as DNA, the CDR3 is TGTGCCAGCAGCCCGACTAGCGGGGGGTTCAGCTCCTACGAGCAGTACTTC. The full variable domain, with the rest looked up from reference TRBV5-6 and TRBJ2-7, is DAGVTQSPTHLIKTRGQQVTLRCSPKSGHDTVSWYQQALGQGPQFIFQYYEEEERQRGNFPDRFSGHQFPNYSSELNVNALLLGDSALYLCASSPTSGGFSSYEQYFGPGTRLTVT.

CDR3 residues: CSVESRGLAGSQFF. The CDR3 coding sequence is TGCAGCGTTGAAAGTAGGGGACTAGCGGGGTCGCAGTTCTTC. The chain joins TRBV29-1 to TRBJ2-1; TRBD2 agrees at 13 bases. In germline, CDR1 is SQVTM, CDR2 ANQGSEA. Losses at the gene ends were 2 bases for V and 12 bases for J; bases not matched to a gene: 7. This CDR3 is 14 amino acids long.

The chain carries TRBV4-1 and TRBJ1-2, with 9 bases fitting TRBD1. CDR1 and CDR2 from the germline V gene are MGHRA and YSYEKL. V trimming: 1 base; J trimming: 5 bases; junction bases outside the gene matches: 5. The CDR3 is 15 amino acids. The CDR3 DNA reads as TGCGCCAGCAGCCAAGCACCCGGGACAGGGTATGGCTACACCTTC. This encodes CASSQAPGTGYGYTF.

The sample holds one count of this clonotype. The rearrangement uses TRBV11-2 and TRBJ2-7; 7 bases align to TRBD2. The length of the CDR3 is 15 residues. Losses at the gene ends were 2 bases for V and 4 bases for J; bases not matched to a gene: 8. CDR1 is SGHAT, CDR2 FQNNGV, per germline. CDR3 bases: TGTGCCAGCAGCTTATCGGGCGGAGCGGGGTACGAGCAGTACTTC. It translates to CASSLSGGAGYEQYF.

The V call is TRBV12-3 or TRBV12-4, the J call TRBJ2-2; tentatively, D is TRBD2 (5 bases). Trimming removed 6 bases from V and 6 bases from J, with 11 bases in between. The CDR3 sequence is 13 residues long. The CDR3 DNA sequence: TGTGCCAGCAGCATCGCACTAGCCGGGGAGCTGTTTTTT. Translating it yields CASSIALAGELFF.

This clonotype was counted between two and nine times. This chain joins TRBV25-1 and TRBJ2-1; D unclear. V was cut by 3 bases and J by 9 bases, with 6 bases left in between. The germline CDR1 and CDR2 sequences are MGHDK and SYGVNS. CDR3 length equals 11 residues. The CDR3 loop reads CASSDRVEQFF. CDR3 coding DNA: TGTGCCAGCAGTGATCGGGTTGAGCAGTTCTTC. Full variable domain (missing parts from reference TRBV25-1 and TRBJ2-1): EADIYQTPRYLVIGTGKKITLECSQTMGHDKMYWYQQDPGMELHLIHYSYGVNSTEKGDLSSESTVSRIRTEHFPLTLESARPSHTSQYLCASSDRVEQFFGPGTRLTVL.

This sequence joins TRBV29-1 and TRBJ2-3; 12 bases align to TRBD2. CDR1 and CDR2 from the germline V gene are SQVTM and ANQGSEA. The CDR3 sequence is 13 residues long. With V trimmed by 7 bases and J by 5 bases, 4 bases remained unmatched. CDR3 loop: CSGRLAGEDTQYF. DNA for the CDR3: TGCAGCGGCAGACTAGCGGGGGAAGATACGCAGTATTTT.

The genes are TRBV2 and TRBJ2-1, with D unclear. CDR3 length equals 12 residues. V shed 2 bases and J shed 3 bases, with 2 bases lying between them. Germline loops: CDR1 SNHLY, CDR2 FYNNEI. CDR3 in amino acids: CASSERYNEQFF. CDR3 coding DNA: TGTGCCAGCAGTGAACGCTACAATGAGCAGTTCTTC. Full variable domain (remainder filled in from reference TRBV2 and TRBJ2-1): EPEVTQTPSHQVTQMGQEVILRCVPISNHLYFYWYRQILGQKVEFLVSFYNNEISEKSEIFDDQFSVERPDGSNFTLKIRSTKLEDSAMYFCASSERYNEQFFGPGTRLTVL.

The genes are TRBV27 and TRBJ2-7; D remains ambiguous. This CDR3 contains 14 residues. V lost 3 bases, J lost 0 bases, and 9 bases lay in between. CDR1 MNHEY and CDR2 SMNVEV come from the germline V gene (reference sequence). Written as DNA, the CDR3 is TGTGCCAGCAGTTTTACAAGCTACTCCTACGAGCAGTACTTC. This sequence encodes CASSFTSYSYEQYF.

The rearrangement joins TRBV5-4 to TRBJ2-3; no clear D gene. This CDR3 comprises 13 residues. V lost 0 bases and J 6 bases, leaving 8 bases between the germline ends. Per germline, CDR1 SGHNT and CDR2 YYREEE (reference sequence). CDR3 amino acids: CASSLAGRDTQYF. CDR3 nucleotide sequence: TGTGCCAGCAGCTTGGCCGGACGGGATACGCAGTATTTT.

CDR3 in amino acids: CASSQSSGDLVNIQYF. The CDR3 DNA reads as TGCGCCAGCAGCCAAAGTAGTGGGGACCTGGTAAACATTCAGTACTTC. The gene calls are TRBV4-3 and TRBJ2-4, with D possibly being TRBD1 or TRBD2 (5 bases each). Germline CDR1 is LGHNA and CDR2 is YSLEER. This CDR3 is 16 amino acids long. Trimming pared 2 bases from V and 6 bases from J, leaving 17 bases between.

This chain uses TRBV15 with TRBJ2-7, with TRBD1 matching 9 bases. Trimming took 6 bases from V and 2 from J; bases not matched to a gene: 8. This CDR3 comprises 15 residues. Germline CDR1 is LNHNV and CDR2 is YYDKDF (reference sequence). CDR3 DNA sequence: TGTGCCACCAGGCGTGGGGACAGGGATGCCTACGAGCAGTACTTC. Translating gives CATRRGDRDAYEQYF.

The rearrangement joins TRBV4-2 to TRBJ2-1; TRBD2 matches at 8 bases. This CDR3 has 17 residues. The V gene's germline CDR1 is LGHNA and CDR2 YNFKEQ. J was trimmed by 0 bases and V by 4 bases; bases with no gene match: 8. CDR3 nucleotides: TGTGCCAGCAGCCCCGGGGTAGCGGGGAGCTCCTACAATGAGCAGTTCTTC. It is translated as CASSPGVAGSSYNEQFF.

The rearrangement uses TRBV29-1 and TRBJ1-2, with TRBD1 identical over 9 bases. Germline trimming cut 7 bases from V and 7 bases from J; bases unmatched to any gene: 4. This CDR3 has 11 residues. Germline values: CDR1 SQVTM, CDR2 ANQGSEA. The CDR3 reads CSATGGFGYTF. CDR3 bases: TGCAGCGCGACAGGGGGTTTTGGCTACACCTTC.